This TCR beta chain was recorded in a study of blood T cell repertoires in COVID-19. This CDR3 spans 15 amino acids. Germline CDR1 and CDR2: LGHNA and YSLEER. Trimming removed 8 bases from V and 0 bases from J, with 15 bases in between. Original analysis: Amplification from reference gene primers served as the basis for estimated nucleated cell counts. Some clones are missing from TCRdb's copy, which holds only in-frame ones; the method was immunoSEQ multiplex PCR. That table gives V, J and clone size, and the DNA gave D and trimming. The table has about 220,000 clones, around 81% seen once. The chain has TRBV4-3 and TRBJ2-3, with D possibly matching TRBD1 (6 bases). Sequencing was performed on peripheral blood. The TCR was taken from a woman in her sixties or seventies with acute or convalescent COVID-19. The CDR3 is CASRMGASSTDTQYF. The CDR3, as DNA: TGCGCCAGCCGTATGGGGGCTTCTAGCACAGATACGCAGTATTTT.